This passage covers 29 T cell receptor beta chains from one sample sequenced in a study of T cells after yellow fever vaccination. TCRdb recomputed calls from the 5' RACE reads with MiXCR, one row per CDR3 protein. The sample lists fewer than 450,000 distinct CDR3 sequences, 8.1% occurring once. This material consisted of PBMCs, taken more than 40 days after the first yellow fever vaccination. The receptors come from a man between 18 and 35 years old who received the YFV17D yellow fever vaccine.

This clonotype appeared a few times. The CDR3 loop is CASSFMQGSEKLFF. The CDR3 bases are TGCGCCAGCAGCTTTATGCAGGGGAGTGAAAAACTGTTTTTT. This chain links TRBV5-1 with TRBJ1-4, with D possibly TRBD1 on 6 matching bases. The CDR3 extends over 14 amino acids. V was shortened by 2 bases and J by 7 bases, with 12 bases between the two germline ends. Germline assignment: CDR1 SGHRS and CDR2 YFSETQ.

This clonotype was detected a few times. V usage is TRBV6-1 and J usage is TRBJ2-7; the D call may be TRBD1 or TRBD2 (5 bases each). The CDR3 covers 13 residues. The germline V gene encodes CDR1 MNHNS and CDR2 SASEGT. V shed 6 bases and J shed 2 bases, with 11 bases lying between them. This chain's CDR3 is CASRPGPPYEQYV. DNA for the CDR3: TGTGCCAGCAGGCCGGGACCACCCTACGAGCAGTACGTC.

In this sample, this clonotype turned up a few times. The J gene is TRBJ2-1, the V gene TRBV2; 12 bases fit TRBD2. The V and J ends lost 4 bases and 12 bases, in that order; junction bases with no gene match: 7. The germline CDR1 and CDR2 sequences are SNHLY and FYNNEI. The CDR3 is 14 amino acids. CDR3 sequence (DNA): TGTGCCAGCAGTGGGGCTAGCGGGGGGGCTTGGCAGTTCTTC. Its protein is CASSGASGGAWQFF.

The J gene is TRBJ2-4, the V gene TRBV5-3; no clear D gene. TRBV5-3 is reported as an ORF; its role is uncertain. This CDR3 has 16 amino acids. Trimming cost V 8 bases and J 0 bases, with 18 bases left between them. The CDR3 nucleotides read TGTGCCAGGGGCCCCAGGCTCTTACTAGCCAAAAACATTCAGTACTTC. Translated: CARGPRLLLAKNIQYF.

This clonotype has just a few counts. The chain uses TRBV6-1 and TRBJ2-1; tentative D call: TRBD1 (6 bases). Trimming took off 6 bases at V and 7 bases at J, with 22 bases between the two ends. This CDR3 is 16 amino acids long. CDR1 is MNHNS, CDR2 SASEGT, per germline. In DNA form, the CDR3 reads TGTGCCAGCAGACGACAGGCCAACCATGAGGGGAATGAGCAGTTCTTC. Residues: CASRRQANHEGNEQFF.

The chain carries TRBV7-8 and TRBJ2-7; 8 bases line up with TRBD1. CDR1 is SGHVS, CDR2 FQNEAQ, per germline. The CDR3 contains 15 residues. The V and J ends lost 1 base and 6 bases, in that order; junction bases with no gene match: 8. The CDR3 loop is CASSLETGANGEQYF. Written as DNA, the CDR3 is TGTGCCAGCAGCTTAGAGACAGGGGCGAATGGCGAGCAGTACTTC.

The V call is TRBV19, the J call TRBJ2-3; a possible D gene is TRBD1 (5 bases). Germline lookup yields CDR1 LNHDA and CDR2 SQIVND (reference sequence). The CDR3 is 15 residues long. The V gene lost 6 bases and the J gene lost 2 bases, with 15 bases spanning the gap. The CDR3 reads CASSNTGEYTDTQYF. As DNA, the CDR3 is TGTGCCAGTAGCAATACAGGAGAATACACAGATACGCAGTATTTT.

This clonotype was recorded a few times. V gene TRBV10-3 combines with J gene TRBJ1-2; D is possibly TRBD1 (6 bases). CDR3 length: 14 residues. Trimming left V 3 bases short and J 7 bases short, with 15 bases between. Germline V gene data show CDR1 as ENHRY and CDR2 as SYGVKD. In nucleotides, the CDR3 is TGTGCCATCAGTGATGAGGGGGAACTCAGTGGCTACACCTTC. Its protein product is CAISDEGELSGYTF.

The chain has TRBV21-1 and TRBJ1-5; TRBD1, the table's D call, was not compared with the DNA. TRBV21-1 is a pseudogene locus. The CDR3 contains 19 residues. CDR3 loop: CASSIRPGPSPIGNQPQHF. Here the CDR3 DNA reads TGTGCCAGCAGCATTAGACCGGGACCTTCCCCTATCGGCAATCAGCCCCAGCATTTT.

The CDR3 DNA follows: TGTGCCACCAGTGATTCTTCCACAGATACGCAGTATTTT. It encodes CATSDSSTDTQYF. V is TRBV24-1 and J is TRBJ2-3; no clear D gene. CDR1 and CDR2 (germline): KGHDR, SFDVKD. V lost 2 bases and J 2 bases, leaving 4 bases between the germline ends. This CDR3 spans 13 amino acids.

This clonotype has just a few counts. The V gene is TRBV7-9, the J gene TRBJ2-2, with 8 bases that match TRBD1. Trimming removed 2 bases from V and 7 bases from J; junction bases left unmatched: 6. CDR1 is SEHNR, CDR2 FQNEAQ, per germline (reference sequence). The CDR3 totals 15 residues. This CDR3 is CASSLSRTGIGELFF. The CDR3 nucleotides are TGTGCCAGCAGCTTATCGCGGACAGGGATCGGGGAGCTGTTTTTT.

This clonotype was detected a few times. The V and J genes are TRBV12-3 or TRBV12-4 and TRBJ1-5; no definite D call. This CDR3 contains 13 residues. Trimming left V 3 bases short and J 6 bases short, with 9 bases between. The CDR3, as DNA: TGTGCCAGCAGTTTGTGGAGGAGTCAGCCCCAGCATTTT. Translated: CASSLWRSQPQHF.

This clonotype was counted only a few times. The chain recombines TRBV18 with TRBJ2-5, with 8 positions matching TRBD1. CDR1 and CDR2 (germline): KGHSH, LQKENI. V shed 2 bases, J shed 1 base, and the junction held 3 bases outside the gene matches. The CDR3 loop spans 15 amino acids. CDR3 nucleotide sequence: TGTGCCAGCTCACCAAACCAGGGGGCCCAAGAGACCCAGTACTTC. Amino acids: CASSPNQGAQETQYF.

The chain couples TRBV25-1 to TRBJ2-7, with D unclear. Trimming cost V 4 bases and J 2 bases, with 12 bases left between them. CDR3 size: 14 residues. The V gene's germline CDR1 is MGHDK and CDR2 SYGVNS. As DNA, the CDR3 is TGTGCCAGCAGTGTTTCGGCAAACACCTACGAGCAGTACTTC. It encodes CASSVSANTYEQYF.

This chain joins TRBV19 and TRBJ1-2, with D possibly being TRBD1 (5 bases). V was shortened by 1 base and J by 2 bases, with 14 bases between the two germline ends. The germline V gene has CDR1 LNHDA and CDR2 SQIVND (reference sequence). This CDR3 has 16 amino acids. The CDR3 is CASSIAFPGRNYGYTF. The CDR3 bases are TGTGCCAGTAGTATAGCTTTCCCGGGACGGAACTATGGCTACACCTTC. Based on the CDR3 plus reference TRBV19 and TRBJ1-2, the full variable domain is DGGITQSPKYLFRKEGQNVTLSCEQNLNHDAMYWYRQDPGQGLRLIYYSQIVNDFQKGDIAEGYSVSREKKESFPLTVTSAQKNPTAFYLCASSIAFPGRNYGYTFGSGTRLTVV.

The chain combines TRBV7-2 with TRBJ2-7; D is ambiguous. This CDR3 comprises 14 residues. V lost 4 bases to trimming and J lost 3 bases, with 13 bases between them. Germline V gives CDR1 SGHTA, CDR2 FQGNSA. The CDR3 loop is CASSSTTTGYEQYF. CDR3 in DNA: TGTGCCAGCAGCTCCACTACGACCGGCTACGAGCAGTACTTC.

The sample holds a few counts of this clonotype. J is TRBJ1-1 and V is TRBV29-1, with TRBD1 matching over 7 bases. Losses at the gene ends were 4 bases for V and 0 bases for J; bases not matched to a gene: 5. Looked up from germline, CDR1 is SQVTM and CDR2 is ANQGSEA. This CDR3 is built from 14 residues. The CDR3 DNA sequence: TGCAGCGTTGGATCAGGACAGGTGAACACTGAAGCTTTCTTT. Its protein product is CSVGSGQVNTEAFF.

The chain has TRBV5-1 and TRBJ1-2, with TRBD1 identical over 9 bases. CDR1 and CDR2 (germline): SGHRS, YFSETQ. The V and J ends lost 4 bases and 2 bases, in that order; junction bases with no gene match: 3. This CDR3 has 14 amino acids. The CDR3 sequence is CASSIGTGNYGYTF. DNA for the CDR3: TGCGCCAGCAGCATAGGGACAGGGAACTATGGCTACACCTTC.

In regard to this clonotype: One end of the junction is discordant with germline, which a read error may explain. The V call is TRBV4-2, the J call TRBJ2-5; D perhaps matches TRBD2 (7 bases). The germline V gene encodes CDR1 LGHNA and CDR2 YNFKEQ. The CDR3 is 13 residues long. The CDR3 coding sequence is TGTGCCAGCAGCCCCCAAGGGGGGGAGACCCAGAACTTC. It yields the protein CASSPQGGETQNF.

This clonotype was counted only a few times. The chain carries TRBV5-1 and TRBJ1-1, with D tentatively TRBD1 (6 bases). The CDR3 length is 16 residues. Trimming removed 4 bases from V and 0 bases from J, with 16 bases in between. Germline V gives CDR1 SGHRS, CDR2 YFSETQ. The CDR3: CASSPDRTGLNTEAFF. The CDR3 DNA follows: TGCGCCAGCAGCCCTGACAGGACGGGGTTGAACACTGAAGCTTTCTTT.

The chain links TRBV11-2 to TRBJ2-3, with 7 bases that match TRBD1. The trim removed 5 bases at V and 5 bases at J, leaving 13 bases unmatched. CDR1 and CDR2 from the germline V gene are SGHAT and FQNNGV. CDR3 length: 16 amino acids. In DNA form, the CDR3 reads TGTGCCAGCAGCCTGAGGGGTAGGGGGCTGTTAGATACGCAGTATTTT. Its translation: CASSLRGRGLLDTQYF.

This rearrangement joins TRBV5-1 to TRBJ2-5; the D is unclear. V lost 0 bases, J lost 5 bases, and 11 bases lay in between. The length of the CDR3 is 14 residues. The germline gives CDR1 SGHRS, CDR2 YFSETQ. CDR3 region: CASSLEQPRETQYF. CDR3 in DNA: TGCGCCAGCAGCTTGGAACAGCCGCGGGAGACCCAGTACTTC.

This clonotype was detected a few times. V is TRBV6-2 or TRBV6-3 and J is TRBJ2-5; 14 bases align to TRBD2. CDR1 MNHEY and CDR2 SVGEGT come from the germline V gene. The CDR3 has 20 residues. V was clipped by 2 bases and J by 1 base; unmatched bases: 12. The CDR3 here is CASSYEPPGLAGASQETQYF. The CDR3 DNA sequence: TGTGCCAGCAGTTACGAGCCTCCGGGACTAGCGGGGGCAAGCCAAGAGACCCAGTACTTC.

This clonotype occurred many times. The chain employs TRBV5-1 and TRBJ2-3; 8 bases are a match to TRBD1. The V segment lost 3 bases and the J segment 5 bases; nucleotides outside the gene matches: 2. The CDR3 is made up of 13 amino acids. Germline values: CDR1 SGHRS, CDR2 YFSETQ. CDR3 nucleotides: TGCGCCAGCAGCTCGACAGGGGTAGATACGCAGTATTTT. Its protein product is CASSSTGVDTQYF. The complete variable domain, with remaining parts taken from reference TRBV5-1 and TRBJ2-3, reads KAGVTQTPRYLIKTRGQQVTLSCSPISGHRSVSWYQQTPGQGLQFLFEYFSETQRNKGNFPGRFSGRQFSNSRSEMNVSTLELGDSALYLCASSSTGVDTQYFGPGTRLTVL.

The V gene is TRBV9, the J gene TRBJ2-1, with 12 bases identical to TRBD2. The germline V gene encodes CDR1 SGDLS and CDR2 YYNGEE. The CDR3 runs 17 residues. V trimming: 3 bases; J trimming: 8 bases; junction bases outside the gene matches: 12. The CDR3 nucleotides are TGTGCCAGCAGCGGGACTAGCGGGGAACAAGGCCTTGATGAGCAGTTCTTC. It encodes CASSGTSGEQGLDEQFF.

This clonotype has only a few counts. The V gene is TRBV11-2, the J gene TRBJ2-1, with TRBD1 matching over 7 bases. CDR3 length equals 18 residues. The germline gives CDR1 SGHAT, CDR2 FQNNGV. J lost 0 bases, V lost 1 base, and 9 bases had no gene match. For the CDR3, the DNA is TGTGCCAGCAGCTTAGGATTGAGGGGGCCTTCCTCCTACAATGAGCAGTTCTTC. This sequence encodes CASSLGLRGPSSYNEQFF.

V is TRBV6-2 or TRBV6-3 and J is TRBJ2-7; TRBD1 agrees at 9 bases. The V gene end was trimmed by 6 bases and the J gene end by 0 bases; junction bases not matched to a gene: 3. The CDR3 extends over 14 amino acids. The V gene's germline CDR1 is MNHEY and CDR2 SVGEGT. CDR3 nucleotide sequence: TGTGCCAGCAGCGGGACAGGGTTCTCCTACGAGCAGTACGTC. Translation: CASSGTGFSYEQYV.

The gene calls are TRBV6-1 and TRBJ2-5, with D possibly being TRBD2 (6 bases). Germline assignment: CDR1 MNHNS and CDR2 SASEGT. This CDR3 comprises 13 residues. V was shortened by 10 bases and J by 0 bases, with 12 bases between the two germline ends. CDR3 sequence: CATRDWNQETQYF. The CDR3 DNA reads TGTGCCACCCGGGACTGGAACCAAGAGACCCAGTACTTC.

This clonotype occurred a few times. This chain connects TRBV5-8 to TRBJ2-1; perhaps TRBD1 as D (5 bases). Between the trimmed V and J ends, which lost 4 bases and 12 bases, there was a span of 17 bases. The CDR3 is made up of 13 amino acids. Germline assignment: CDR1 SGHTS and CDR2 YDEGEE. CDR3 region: CASSPWQGQGQFF. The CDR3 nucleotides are TGTGCCAGCAGCCCTTGGCAGGGCCAGGGGCAGTTCTTC.